This section outlines one T cell receptor (beta chain) sequence together with its context. The sample is drawn from a study of cytomegalovirus exposure and HLA in healthy donors. With 1 base clipped from V and 6 bases from J, the junction kept 6 bases outside the gene matches. The CDR3 has 17 amino acids. Germline assignment: CDR1 LGHNA and CDR2 YNFKEQ. PCR employed 60 Vbeta and 13 Jbeta primers. Only in-frame clones appear in the TCRdb table, and some are missing; sequencing was by immunoSEQ multiplex PCR. The repertoire consists of more than 95,000 clones, with about 78% occurring once and the leading ten covering around 4%.

The gene calls are TRBV4-2 and TRBJ2-1, with 13 nucleotides matching TRBD2. This sequence was found in a man aged 25 to 40 in good health and CMV-seronegative. Sequenced input: PBMCs. In DNA, the CDR3 is TGTGCCAGCAGCCAAGTTGAACTAGCGGGGGGGCCCAATGAGCAGTTCTTC. The encoded protein is CASSQVELAGGPNEQFF.